The rows below give T cell receptor beta chains drawn from one sample of a study of human T cells and chemical hapten exposure. One entry per CDR3 protein results from TCRdb running MiXCR on the RACE reads. This table has about 190,000 distinct CDR3 sequences, 24% appearing once. The material sequenced was whole blood, taken in connection with sensitization to the hapten diphenylcyclopropenone (DPC). The receptors stem from a woman in her forties with alopecia areata. Some clones in this sample may be carry-over from other donors' samples. CDR3s include the opening cysteine and the closing phenylalanine or tryptophan.

j_call | v_call | cdr3_aa
TRBJ2-4 | TRBV20-1 | CSARDFDSPIF
TRBJ2-7 | TRBV12-3/TRBV12-4 | CASSLGAVSYEQYF
TRBJ2-1 | TRBV28 | CASNLAGPSYNEQFF
TRBJ2-7 | TRBV28 | CASRRQGAVEQYF
TRBJ2-5 | TRBV20-1 | CSARAAGGHQETQYF
TRBJ2-7 | TRBV10-1 | CASYPGKPDEQYF
TRBJ2-1 | TRBV6-5 | CASSSWTGVHEQFF
TRBJ2-7 | TRBV28 | CASSRTGAPSSYEQYF
TRBJ2-6 | TRBV28 | CASIPLGSGAANVLTF
TRBJ1-1 | TRBV5-5 | CASSFSPGANTEAFF
TRBJ2-1 | TRBV10-3 | CAINPSGGTYNEQFF
TRBJ1-5 | TRBV20-1 | CSAARGTVANQPQHF
TRBJ2-7 | TRBV25-1 | CASSTRDRGLNEQYF
TRBJ2-1 | TRBV9 | CASSVGGLANEQFF
TRBJ1-1 | TRBV7-2 | CASSLVEGSWVVTEAFF
TRBJ2-4 | TRBV27 | CASRTAGSKNIQYF
TRBJ2-3 | TRBV7-9 | CASSRNGLSTDTQYF
TRBJ2-7 | TRBV20-1 | CSATPTYEQYF
TRBJ2-2 | TRBV19 | CASSPQGLLNTGELFF
TRBJ1-2 | TRBV5-1 | CASSFQGDYGYTF
TRBJ2-7 | TRBV6-5 | CASSYSGTSGFYEQYF
TRBJ2-1 | TRBV29-1 | CSVREVYSEQFF
TRBJ2-2 | TRBV7-9 | CASSSGPLNTGELFF
TRBJ2-3 | TRBV20-1 | CSAREWTSGGADTQYF
TRBJ2-1 | TRBV5-1 | CASSLRADSSYNEQFF
TRBJ1-5 | TRBV27 | CASSLNYDSNQPQHF
TRBJ2-3 | TRBV6-5 | CASTAASGTDTQYF
TRBJ1-6 | TRBV3-1 | CASSQAANSPLHF
TRBJ2-7 | TRBV5-1 | CASSLAVAYEQYF
TRBJ1-4 | TRBV5-1 | CASSLDNEKLFF
TRBJ1-4 | TRBV5-1 | CASSLTVGGRKLFF
TRBJ1-2 | TRBV27 | CASTQTGVRGYGYTF
TRBJ1-5 | TRBV28 | CASILTGGNQPQHF
TRBJ2-1 | TRBV9 | CASSQGLGRVLTSYNEQFF
TRBJ2-1 | TRBV29-1 | CSASSRRESYNEQFF
TRBJ2-7 | TRBV3-1 | CASSPTHGSEQYF
TRBJ1-6 | TRBV7-2 | CASSLDGATNSPLHF
TRBJ2-7 | TRBV18 | CASSASGDSLYEQYF
TRBJ2-5 | TRBV7-6 | CASSDLPGVGQEGAQYF
TRBJ2-2 | TRBV11-2 | CASTLLGSGELFF
TRBJ2-6 | TRBV28 | CASSLPEAVSGANVLTF
TRBJ2-7 | TRBV11-2 | CASSLEGRAVYEQYF
TRBJ2-3 | TRBV6-1 | CASSVPIGSGTDTQYF
TRBJ2-1 | TRBV6-4 | CASSPTSFRYNEQFF
TRBJ2-7 | TRBV5-1 | CASSWDGSYEQYF
TRBJ1-5 | TRBV29-1 | CSVRNSNQPQHF
TRBJ1-1 | TRBV27 | CASSLSKQGGTEAFF
TRBJ2-1 | TRBV10-3 | CAISAGQGNEQFF
TRBJ1-2 | TRBV7-9 | CASSLGGTGYTF
TRBJ2-5 | TRBV5-3 | CARSPPGRGRRETQYF